The clone carrying this T cell receptor delta chain was detected a few times. Trimming shortened V by 4 bases and J by 0 bases, and 18 bases separated the two germline ends. Germline CDR1 and CDR2: TVYSNPD and GDNSRS (reference sequence). The CDR3 sequence is 15 residues long. The data belong to a study of gamma-delta T cells after stem cell transplantation. TCRdb reran clone calling via CATT on the RT-PCR reads. The sample consists of some 16,000 delta-chain clones, about 8.6% of them appearing once. The rearrangement links TRDV3 to TRDJ1; D gene uncertain. The sample consisted of gamma-delta T cells. The sequence was collected from a human donor. It is not recorded whose cells these are; they may come from a transplant donor. The CDR3 protein is CAYSHTPRYTDKLIF. In DNA form, the CDR3 reads TGTGCCTATTCACACACGCCGCGGTACACCGATAAACTCATCTTT.